The next 27 T cell receptor beta chains were all read from a single sample in a study of blood T cell repertoires in COVID-19. TCRdb's table, derived via immunoSEQ multiplex PCR, lists solely in-frame clones and lacks some. The data contain about 210,000 clones, under 90% of them seen just once; the ten biggest clones take up 8.9%. The source material was PBMCs or T cells enriched from blood (not recorded which). The receptors originated from a woman in her 50s with acute COVID-19.

This chain links TRBV4-1 with TRBJ1-1; D unresolved. The CDR3 runs 16 residues. Germline CDR1 reads MGHRA; CDR2 reads YSYEKL. With 4 bases removed from V and 1 base from J, the gap between germline ends came to 16 bases. The CDR3 reads CASSRLPDTANTEAFF. CDR3 DNA sequence: TGCGCCAGCAGCCGCCTCCCAGACACTGCGAACACTGAAGCTTTCTTT.

This clone was seen more than once but under ten times. The chain couples TRBV5-1 to TRBJ2-7; 7 bases fit TRBD2. The CDR3 totals 14 residues. Per the germline V gene, CDR1 is SGHRS and CDR2 is YFSETQ. V gave up 4 bases and J gave up 2 bases; unmatched junction bases: 6. The DNA for the CDR3 is TGCGCCAGCAGCACCGGACTAGTTACCTACGAGCAGTACTTC. Protein product: CASSTGLVTYEQYF.

The V and J genes are TRBV28 and TRBJ1-2; D gene uncertain. There are 11 residues in the CDR3. Looked up from germline, CDR1 is MDHEN and CDR2 is SYDVKM. The V end lost 8 bases, the J end lost 2 bases, and 6 bases lay between the germline ends. CDR3 protein: CASEANYGYTF. In DNA form, the CDR3 reads TGTGCCAGCGAGGCCAACTATGGCTACACCTTC.

The chain recombines TRBV7-2 with TRBJ2-7, with TRBD1 identical over 9 bases. The CDR3 is made up of 15 amino acids. Germline V CDR1 and CDR2: SGHTA, FQGNSA. The V and J ends lost 5 bases and 5 bases, in that order; junction bases with no gene match: 10. In DNA, the CDR3 is TGTACCAGCAGCATTCTTTCCGGGACAGGGAACGAGCAGTACTTC. Its protein is CTSSILSGTGNEQYF.

This chain connects TRBV28 to TRBJ2-1; TRBD2 matches at 11 bases. V shed 4 bases and J 5 bases; nucleotides not matched to a gene: 13. The CDR3 sequence is 18 residues long. Germline CDR1 reads MDHEN; CDR2 reads SYDVKM. The CDR3 DNA reads TGTGCCAGCAGTTCTAAGGCCTCGGGACTAGCGGTAGACAATGAGCAGTTCTTC. Protein: CASSSKASGLAVDNEQFF. Filled out from reference TRBV28 and TRBJ2-1, the complete variable domain reads DVKVTQSSRYLVKRTGEKVFLECVQDMDHENMFWYRQDPGLGLRLIYFSYDVKMKEKGDIPEGYSVSREKKERFSLILESASTNQTSMYLCASSSKASGLAVDNEQFFGPGTRLTVL.

The V gene is TRBV28, the J gene TRBJ2-1, with 14 bases aligning to TRBD2. V was clipped by 6 bases and J by 6 bases; unmatched bases: 4. This CDR3 is 15 amino acids long. Germline V gene data show CDR1 as MDHEN and CDR2 as SYDVKM. This CDR3 is CASSPGLAGVNEQFF. The CDR3 region has the DNA TGTGCCAGCAGCCCGGGACTAGCGGGAGTCAATGAGCAGTTCTTC.

This chain links TRBV6-5 with TRBJ1-1; TRBD1 matches 7 bases. The length of the CDR3 is 13 residues. J gave up 6 bases and V 4 bases, and 5 bases lay outside the gene matches. Germline V gene lookup returns CDR1 MNHEY and CDR2 SVGAGI. The CDR3 spells CASSFTQGAEAFF. In DNA, the CDR3 is TGTGCCAGCAGTTTTACTCAGGGGGCTGAAGCTTTCTTT.

The chain combines TRBV14 with TRBJ2-1; D uncertain. The CDR3 spans 11 residues. V lost 3 bases and J lost 12, with 9 bases in between. Germline V gives CDR1 SGHDN, CDR2 FVKESK. The CDR3 DNA reads TGTGCCAGCAGCCAGGCGGCAGTGCAGTTCTTC. It encodes CASSQAAVQFF. The full variable domain, with the rest looked up from reference TRBV14 and TRBJ2-1, is EAGVTQFPSHSVIEKGQTVTLRCDPISGHDNLYWYRRVMGKEIKFLLHFVKESKQDESGMPNNRFLAERTGGTYSTLKVQPAELEDSGVYFCASSQAAVQFFGPGTRLTVL.

This clone was counted between two and nine times. The V and J genes are TRBV19 and TRBJ2-3; 7 bases agree with TRBD1. V lost 5 bases to trimming and J lost 2 bases; unmatched junction nucleotides: 10. From germline, CDR1 is LNHDA and CDR2 SQIVND (reference sequence). The CDR3 runs 16 residues. CDR3 sequence: CASSYPGGQLTDTQYF. CDR3 DNA: TGTGCCAGTAGTTACCCAGGGGGTCAACTCACAGATACGCAGTATTTT.

The chain is built from TRBV6-5 and TRBJ1-6, with 7 bases matching TRBD1. With 6 bases clipped from V and 5 bases from J, the junction kept 7 bases outside the gene matches. The CDR3 covers 15 residues. Germline CDR1 is MNHEY and CDR2 is SVGAGI. CDR3 bases: TGTGCCAGCAGGGCGACAGGGCCGGATAATTCACCCCTCCACTTT. It yields the protein CASRATGPDNSPLHF.

As concerns this clone: Additional DNA sequences in this sample encode the identical CDR3. This chain joins TRBV18 and TRBJ2-2; 9 nucleotides line up with TRBD1. This CDR3 comprises 15 residues. Germline CDR1 KGHSH, CDR2 LQKENI. J was trimmed by 2 bases and V by 3 bases; bases with no gene match: 1. CDR3 sequence reads: CASSPGQGNTGELFF. For the CDR3, the DNA is TGTGCCAGCTCACCGGGACAGGGTAACACCGGGGAGCTGTTTTTT.

The CDR3 DNA reads TGTGCCAGCAGCAAGGGACTAGCGGGGGGGCAAGCAGATACGCAGTATTTT. It encodes CASSKGLAGGQADTQYF. The rearrangement joins TRBV7-2 to TRBJ2-3; 16 bases agree with TRBD2. After removal of 5 bases from V and 4 bases from J, the junction contained 6 bases not matched to a gene. The CDR3 is made up of 17 amino acids. Germline V gene sequence: CDR1 SGHTA, CDR2 FQGNSA. Complete variable domain (other parts from reference TRBV7-2 and TRBJ2-3): GAGVSQSPSNKVTEKGKDVELRCDPISGHTALYWYRQSLGQGLEFLIYFQGNSAPDKSGLPSDRFSAERTGGSVSTLTIQRTQQEDSAVYLCASSKGLAGGQADTQYFGPGTRLTVL.

This clone was found once. The V gene is TRBV6-1, the J gene TRBJ1-2; perhaps TRBD1 as D (5 bases). Trimming stripped 2 bases from V and 8 bases from J, with 18 bases between. Germline V CDR1 and CDR2: MNHNS, SASEGT. The CDR3 runs to 15 residues. This CDR3 reads CASSENVGTWGGYTF. Written as DNA, the CDR3 is TGTGCCAGCAGTGAAAATGTTGGGACTTGGGGAGGCTACACCTTC.

The chain links TRBV29-1 to TRBJ2-7; 8 bases agree with TRBD1. V shed 6 bases and J 4 bases; nucleotides not matched to a gene: 8. Germline values: CDR1 SQVTM, CDR2 ANQGSEA. The CDR3 loop spans 13 amino acids. The CDR3 sequence: CSVRTQGGYEQYF. CDR3 nucleotides: TGCAGCGTCCGTACACAGGGGGGATACGAGCAGTACTTC.

The chain links TRBV9 to TRBJ2-3, with 13 bases aligning to TRBD2. Trimming took 4 bases from V and 6 from J; bases not matched to a gene: 5. Germline V CDR1 and CDR2: SGDLS, YYNGEE. CDR3 length: 15 residues. This CDR3 reads CASSKLAGGPDTQYF. For the CDR3, the DNA is TGTGCCAGCAGCAAACTAGCGGGGGGGCCTGATACGCAGTATTTT. Full variable domain (missing parts from reference TRBV9 and TRBJ2-3): DSGVTQTPKHLITATGQRVTLRCSPRSGDLSVYWYQQSLDQGLQFLIQYYNGEERAKGNILERFSAQQFPDLHSELNLSSLELGDSALYFCASSKLAGGPDTQYFGPGTRLTVL.

The chain has TRBV7-8 and TRBJ2-7; weak D call: TRBD1 (6 bases). The CDR3 extends over 13 amino acids. Germline CDR1 SGHVS, CDR2 FQNEAQ. The V gene lost 5 bases and the J gene lost 3 bases, with 11 bases spanning the gap. The CDR3 DNA reads as TGTGCCAGCAGCCGGGGACACTACTACGAGCAGTACTTC. It codes for CASSRGHYYEQYF.

J is TRBJ2-2 and V is TRBV28, with TRBD2 matching 11 bases. The CDR3 totals 17 residues. Looked up from germline, CDR1 is MDHEN and CDR2 is SYDVKM. V dropped 2 bases and J dropped 7; count of bases not matched to a gene: 9. CDR3 protein: CASSLGTSGSPVGELFF. In DNA form, the CDR3 reads TGTGCCAGCAGTTTAGGTACTAGCGGGAGTCCCGTCGGGGAGCTGTTTTTT. Full variable domain (outside the CDR3, taken from reference TRBV28 and TRBJ2-2): DVKVTQSSRYLVKRTGEKVFLECVQDMDHENMFWYRQDPGLGLRLIYFSYDVKMKEKGDIPEGYSVSREKKERFSLILESASTNQTSMYLCASSLGTSGSPVGELFFGEGSRLTVL.

The CDR3 protein is CASSQSRNTEAFF. The CDR3 coding sequence is TGTGCCAGCAGCCAATCCCGGAACACTGAAGCTTTCTTT. V usage is TRBV3-1 (or the pseudogene TRBV3-2) and J usage is TRBJ1-1; D is undetermined. The CDR3 totals 13 residues. V was pared by 2 bases and J by 1 base, with 5 bases between. Germline lookup yields CDR1 LGHDT and CDR2 YNNKEL (reference sequence).

The J gene is TRBJ2-5, the V gene TRBV18; tentative D call: TRBD2 (6 bases). This CDR3 contains 14 residues. Trimming took off 5 bases at V and 1 base at J, with 11 bases between the two ends. Germline V CDR1 and CDR2: KGHSH, LQKENI. The CDR3 coding sequence is TGTGCCAGCTCATGGCTAGCGAGCCAAGAGACCCAGTACTTC. Protein sequence: CASSWLASQETQYF.

The chain uses TRBV18 and TRBJ1-5; unclear D gene. There are 16 residues in the CDR3. In germline, CDR1 is KGHSH, CDR2 LQKENI. V was shortened by 1 base and J by 0 bases, with 10 bases between the two germline ends. CDR3 sequence: CASSPLPSYSNQPQHF. The CDR3 DNA follows: TGTGCCAGCTCACCACTTCCGAGTTATAGCAATCAGCCCCAGCATTTT.

V and J are TRBV4-3 and TRBJ2-5, with 9 bases aligning to TRBD1. Germline CDR1 and CDR2: LGHNA and YSLEER. V lost 5 bases and J lost 0; bases outside the gene matches: 7. The CDR3 loop spans 16 amino acids. The DNA for the CDR3 is TGCGCCAGCAGCGCCGGGACAGGGAATTACCAAGAGACCCAGTACTTC. Protein: CASSAGTGNYQETQYF.

This clone was found once. The CDR3 here is CASSFKLAGTDTQYF. As DNA, the CDR3 is TGTGCCAGCAGCTTCAAGCTAGCGGGCACAGATACGCAGTATTTT. The chain employs TRBV11-2 and TRBJ2-3; 7 positions match TRBD2. The germline gives CDR1 SGHAT, CDR2 FQNNGV. The V segment lost 3 bases and the J segment 1 base; nucleotides outside the gene matches: 4. The CDR3 covers 15 residues.

The rearrangement uses TRBV9 and TRBJ2-5; 8 bases align to TRBD2. V shed 2 bases, J shed 1 base, and the junction held 4 bases outside the gene matches. The CDR3 covers 15 residues. The germline V gene encodes CDR1 SGDLS and CDR2 YYNGEE. DNA of the CDR3: TGTGCCAGCAGCGTGAGTAGCGGGGTCCAAGAGACCCAGTACTTC. Residues: CASSVSSGVQETQYF.

The chain uses TRBV7-2 and TRBJ2-7, with 11 bases lining up with TRBD2. There are 18 residues in the CDR3. V trimming: 4 bases; J trimming: 4 bases; junction bases outside the gene matches: 15. Germline CDR1 and CDR2: SGHTA and FQGNSA. The CDR3 DNA reads as TGTGCCAGCAGCTCCCGACAGCCTACTAGCGGGAGTAATTACGAGCAGTACTTC. Translated, it gives CASSSRQPTSGSNYEQYF.

CDR3 sequence (DNA): TGTGCCAGCCGTCGGCTAGGACAGCCTAACTATGGCTACACCTTC. Translated: CASRRLGQPNYGYTF. The V and J genes are TRBV28 and TRBJ1-2, with D possibly being TRBD1 (6 bases). Trimming took off 8 bases at V and 0 bases at J, with 16 bases between the two ends. Germline V gives CDR1 MDHEN, CDR2 SYDVKM. The CDR3 is 15 amino acids.

V and J are TRBV5-5 and TRBJ2-6; D is unresolved. Trimming pared 4 bases from V and 0 bases from J, leaving 11 bases between. Germline-derived CDR1 and CDR2 are SGHKS and YYEKEE (reference sequence). The CDR3 is made up of 16 amino acids. This CDR3 is CASSPSTLSGANVLTF. The CDR3 DNA reads TGTGCCAGCAGCCCTAGTACACTCTCTGGGGCCAACGTCCTGACTTTC.

This chain joins TRBV6-5 and TRBJ2-7; a weak D match, TRBD1 (5 bases). This CDR3 comprises 15 residues. Trimming removed 5 bases at V and 3 bases at J, with 17 bases between. Germline CDR1 MNHEY, CDR2 SVGAGI. The DNA for the CDR3 is TGTGCCAGCAGTCCCCTAAGGGGCTACGTCTACGAGCAGTACTTC. As protein: CASSPLRGYVYEQYF.